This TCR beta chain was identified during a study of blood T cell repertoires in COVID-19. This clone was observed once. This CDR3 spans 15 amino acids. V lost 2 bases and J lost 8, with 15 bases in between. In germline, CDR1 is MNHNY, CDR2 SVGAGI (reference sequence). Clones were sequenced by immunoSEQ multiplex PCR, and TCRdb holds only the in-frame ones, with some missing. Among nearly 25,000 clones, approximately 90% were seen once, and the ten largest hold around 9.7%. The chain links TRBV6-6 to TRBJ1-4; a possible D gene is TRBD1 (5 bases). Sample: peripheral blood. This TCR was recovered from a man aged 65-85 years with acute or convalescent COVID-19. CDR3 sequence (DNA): TGTGCCAGCAGTTACCGGGACTCTGGGGAGGAAAAACTGTTTTTT. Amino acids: CASSYRDSGEEKLFF.